This is a list of T cell receptor beta chains from one sample in a study of shared clonotypes between healthy human individuals. Produced via immunoSEQ multiplex PCR; TCRdb's table is partial and in-frame only. The sample holds 560,000 or so clones, approximately 96% seen once. The sample comprised naive CD8+ T cells sorted from blood. These receptors originate from a woman under 40 in good health. CDR3s include the opening cysteine and the closing phenylalanine or tryptophan. D genes are given only for firm matches. Clone size is given for some rows only: seen once, a few or many times, or a class if the clone is expanded.

J: TRBJ1-2
D: -
size: -
V: TRBV28
CDR3: CASSFGRYYGYTF
DNA: TGTGCCAGCAGTTTCGGGCGGTACTATGGCTACACCTTC

J: TRBJ1-1
D: TRBD1
size: once
V: TRBV7-2
CDR3: CASSFRTGETNTEAFF
DNA: TGTGCCAGCAGCTTTAGGACAGGGGAGACGAACACTGAAGCTTTCTTT

J: TRBJ2-7
D: -
size: -
V: TRBV7-3
CDR3: CASSPEGFSYEQYF
DNA: TGTGCCAGCAGCCCCGAAGGATTCTCCTACGAGCAGTACTTC

J: TRBJ1-3
D: -
size: once
V: TRBV23-1
CDR3: CASSLSGCSGNTIYF
DNA: TGCGCCAGCAGTCTGTCAGGTTGCTCTGGAAACACCATATATTTT

J: TRBJ1-5
D: TRBD1
size: few
V: TRBV6-1
CDR3: CASSEAGTVPGNQPQHF
DNA: TGTGCCAGCAGTGAAGCCGGGACAGTCCCTGGGAATCAGCCCCAGCATTTT

J: TRBJ1-1
D: TRBD1
size: -
V: TRBV4-1
CDR3: CASSTWDSMNTEAFF
DNA: TGCGCCAGCAGCACTTGGGACAGCATGAACACTGAAGCTTTCTTT

J: TRBJ1-5
D: -
size: -
V: TRBV5-6
CDR3: CASSTDRSDKPQHF
DNA: TGTGCCAGCAGCACCGACAGGAGCGATAAGCCCCAGCATTTT

J: TRBJ1-3
D: -
size: -
V: TRBV2
CDR3: CASSVGNGNTIYF
DNA: TGTGCCAGTTCGGTAGGGAACGGAAACACCATATATTTT

J: TRBJ2-5
D: -
size: -
V: TRBV14
CDR3: CASSQALETQYF
DNA: TGTGCCAGCAGCCAAGCCCTCGAGACCCAGTACTTC

J: TRBJ2-1
D: -
size: -
V: TRBV9
CDR3: CASSPDSSYNEQFF
DNA: TGTGCCAGCAGCCCGGACAGCTCCTACAATGAGCAGTTCTTC

J: TRBJ2-5
D: -
size: -
V: TRBV4-1
CDR3: CASSQDREETQYF
DNA: TGCGCCAGCAGCCAAGACAGAGAAGAGACCCAGTACTTC

J: TRBJ2-3
D: -
size: -
V: TRBV2
CDR3: CASSEALDTQYF
DNA: TGTGCCAGCAGTGAGGCGCTGGATACGCAGTATTTT

J: TRBJ2-7
D: TRBD2
size: -
V: TRBV4-2
CDR3: CASSQDGLAAYEQYF
DNA: TGTGCCAGCAGCCAAGACGGACTAGCGGCCTACGAGCAGTACTTC

J: TRBJ2-7
D: -
size: -
V: TRBV28
CDR3: CASSFTGFSGEQYF
DNA: TGTGCCAGCAGTTTCACAGGGTTCTCGGGCGAGCAGTACTTC

J: TRBJ2-3
D: -
size: -
V: TRBV15
CDR3: CATSRVTGSDTQYF
DNA: TGTGCCACCAGCAGAGTTACAGGGTCAGATACGCAGTATTTT

J: TRBJ2-3
D: TRBD1
size: -
V: TRBV6-1
CDR3: CASRDWTGGTDTQYF
DNA: TGTGCCAGCAGAGACTGGACAGGGGGCACAGATACGCAGTATTTT

J: TRBJ1-1
D: -
size: -
V: TRBV4-2
CDR3: CASSKNTEAFF
DNA: TGTGCCAGCAGCAAGAACACTGAAGCTTTCTTT

J: TRBJ2-7
D: -
size: -
V: TRBV7-9
CDR3: CASSSYEYEQYF
DNA: TGTGCCAGCAGCTCTTATGAATACGAGCAGTACTTC

J: TRBJ2-2
D: -
size: -
V: TRBV6-1
CDR3: CASRTENTGELFF
DNA: TGTGCCAGCAGGACAGAGAACACCGGGGAGCTGTTTTTT

J: TRBJ2-5
D: -
size: -
V: TRBV28
CDR3: CASSAGQGKKTQYF
DNA: TGTGCCAGCAGCGCGGGCCAGGGTAAGAAGACCCAGTACTTC

J: TRBJ2-7
D: -
size: -
V: TRBV4-1
CDR3: CASSQGGTSYEQYF
DNA: TGCGCCAGCAGCCAAGGGGGCACCAGCTACGAGCAGTACTTC

J: TRBJ2-7
D: -
size: -
V: TRBV10-1
CDR3: CASRDDSSYEQYF
DNA: TGCGCCAGCAGAGACGACAGCTCCTACGAGCAGTACTTC

J: TRBJ2-6
D: -
size: once
V: TRBV7-6
CDR3: CASSLGGPGTTGANVLTF
DNA: TGTGCCAGCAGCTTAGGGGGACCCGGGACCACTGGGGCCAACGTCCTGACTTTC

J: TRBJ1-2
D: TRBD1
size: -
V: TRBV28
CDR3: CASKGTGGNYGYTF
DNA: TGTGCCAGCAAGGGGACAGGGGGCAACTATGGCTACACCTTC

J: TRBJ2-1
D: -
size: -
V: TRBV11-2
CDR3: CASSPSSSDEQFF
DNA: TGTGCCAGCAGCCCCTCATCCTCAGATGAGCAGTTCTTC

J: TRBJ2-3
D: -
size: once
V: TRBV7-9
CDR3: CASSLDPGRKETDTQYF
DNA: TGTGCCAGCAGCTTAGATCCGGGCAGGAAGGAGACAGATACGCAGTATTTT

J: TRBJ2-3
D: -
size: -
V: TRBV5-6
CDR3: CASSSSHFEDTQYF
DNA: TGTGCCAGCAGCTCCTCGCATTTTGAAGATACGCAGTATTTT

J: TRBJ2-1
D: TRBD2
size: -
V: TRBV11-2
CDR3: CASSLLLGPRLAGVNEQFF
DNA: TGTGCCAGCAGCTTACTATTGGGCCCTCGACTAGCGGGAGTCAATGAGCAGTTCTTC

J: TRBJ2-7
D: -
size: -
V: TRBV6-6
CDR3: CASSYSEGAVEQYF
DNA: TGTGCCAGCAGTTACTCGGAGGGGGCCGTTGAGCAGTACTTC

J: TRBJ1-2
D: -
size: few
V: TRBV4-1
CDR3: CASSQDFGGAYGYTF
DNA: TGCGCCAGCAGCCAAGATTTCGGGGGAGCCTATGGCTACACCTTC

J: TRBJ2-2
D: TRBD2
size: -
V: TRBV4-2
CDR3: CASSLTSGNTGELFF
DNA: TGTGCCAGCAGCCTGACTAGCGGAAACACCGGGGAGCTGTTTTTT

J: TRBJ2-7
D: TRBD1
size: -
V: TRBV2
CDR3: CASGGQDYISYEQYF
DNA: TGTGCCAGTGGTGGACAGGATTACATCTCCTACGAGCAGTACTTC

J: TRBJ2-3
D: -
size: -
V: TRBV5-1
CDR3: CASSLEGGIADTQYF
DNA: TGCGCCAGCAGCTTGGAGGGCGGCATAGCGGATACGCAGTATTTT

J: TRBJ1-1
D: -
size: -
V: TRBV6-5
CDR3: CASRGLGGWAFF
DNA: TGTGCCAGCAGGGGACTGGGTGGGTGGGCTTTCTTT

J: TRBJ1-2
D: TRBD1
size: once
V: TRBV7-2
CDR3: CASSIGQGNYGYTF
DNA: TGTGCCAGCAGCATCGGACAGGGGAACTATGGCTACACCTTC

J: TRBJ1-1
D: -
size: -
V: TRBV19
CDR3: CASSTQYMMNTEAFF
DNA: TGTGCCAGTAGTACCCAATACATGATGAACACTGAAGCTTTCTTT

J: TRBJ1-2
D: -
size: -
V: TRBV27
CDR3: CASSLSWGEEADYGYTF
DNA: TGTGCCAGCAGTTTATCTTGGGGGGAGGAAGCGGACTATGGCTACACCTTC

J: TRBJ2-7
D: -
size: -
V: TRBV5-6
CDR3: CASSSQTLGGGFFEQYF
DNA: TGTGCCAGCAGCTCCCAGACACTAGGAGGCGGGTTCTTCGAGCAGTACTTC

J: TRBJ2-2
D: -
size: -
V: TRBV5-8
CDR3: CASSLTGPNTGELFF
DNA: TGTGCCAGCAGTTTGACTGGACCGAACACCGGGGAGCTGTTTTTT

J: TRBJ2-1
D: TRBD2
size: -
V: TRBV6-5
CDR3: CASSSLAGDNEQFF
DNA: TGTGCCAGCAGTTCGTTAGCGGGAGACAATGAGCAGTTCTTC

J: TRBJ2-1
D: TRBD2
size: -
V: TRBV27
CDR3: CASSLGSGGDNEQFF
DNA: TGTGCCAGCAGTTTAGGCAGCGGGGGGGACAATGAGCAGTTCTTC

J: TRBJ2-7
D: -
size: -
V: TRBV21-1
CDR3: CASSSLQGVDEQYF
DNA: TGTGCCAGCAGCAGCCTACAGGGGGTCGACGAGCAGTACTTC

J: TRBJ2-7
D: TRBD1
size: -
V: TRBV15
CDR3: CATSRPGQGGEQYF
DNA: TGTGCCACCAGCAGGCCGGGACAGGGCGGTGAGCAGTACTTC

J: TRBJ2-7
D: TRBD2
size: -
V: TRBV7-8
CDR3: CASSQLAGAHEQYF
DNA: TGTGCCAGCAGTCAGCTAGCGGGAGCCCACGAGCAGTACTTC

J: TRBJ2-1
D: TRBD1
size: -
V: TRBV10-2
CDR3: CASSWTGLYNEQFF
DNA: TGCGCCAGCAGCTGGACAGGCCTCTACAATGAGCAGTTCTTC

J: TRBJ2-3
D: TRBD1
size: -
V: TRBV7-9
CDR3: CASSSRTGYTDTQYF
DNA: TGTGCCAGCAGCTCTAGGACAGGGTACACAGATACGCAGTATTTT

J: TRBJ2-7
D: -
size: -
V: TRBV7-9
CDR3: CASSSPIVSYEQYF
DNA: TGTGCCAGCAGCTCCCCCATCGTTAGCTACGAGCAGTACTTC

J: TRBJ2-3
D: -
size: -
V: TRBV21-1
CDR3: CASSKASRFTDTQYF
DNA: TGTGCCAGCAGCAAAGCGAGCAGGTTCACAGATACGCAGTATTTT

J: TRBJ2-1
D: -
size: -
V: TRBV27
CDR3: CASSLSATDIPSYNEQFF
DNA: TGTGCCAGCAGTTTATCGGCTACCGACATACCCTCCTACAATGAGCAGTTCTTC

J: TRBJ2-7
D: -
size: -
V: TRBV4-1
CDR3: CASSQGDWSYEQYF
DNA: TGCGCCAGCAGCCAAGGGGACTGGTCCTACGAGCAGTACTTC

J: TRBJ1-2
D: -
size: -
V: TRBV5-1
CDR3: CASSSMIAARGAGVIYGYTF
DNA: TGCGCCAGCAGCTCCATGATAGCAGCCCGCGGGGCAGGGGTAATTTATGGCTACACCTTC

J: TRBJ2-7
D: TRBD2
size: -
V: TRBV10-2
CDR3: CASRVAGVYEQYF
DNA: TGCGCCAGCAGAGTAGCGGGAGTTTACGAGCAGTACTTC

J: TRBJ2-7
D: -
size: -
V: TRBV28
CDR3: CASSLAGYEQYF
DNA: TGTGCCAGCAGTTTAGCAGGGTACGAGCAGTACTTC

J: TRBJ1-1
D: -
size: -
V: TRBV19
CDR3: CASSIEIGLNTEAFF
DNA: TGTGCCAGTAGTATCGAAATCGGATTGAACACTGAAGCTTTCTTT

J: TRBJ2-7
D: TRBD1
size: -
V: TRBV15
CDR3: CATSTGTGPYEQYF
DNA: TGTGCCACCAGTACCGGGACAGGGCCCTACGAGCAGTACTTC